Shown below are 3 T cell receptor beta chains from a single sample sequenced in a study of blood T cell repertoires in COVID-19. Here immunoSEQ multiplex PCR was the method, and the copy in TCRdb shows in-frame clones only, minus some. Found here are fewer than 110,000 clones, around 90% of them singletons; the top ten hold roughly 15%. Source material: peripheral blood. The receptors originated from an elderly woman in a cohort sampled during active COVID-19.

The chain joins TRBV7-8 to TRBJ2-7; no clear D. Germline lookup yields CDR1 SGHVS and CDR2 FQNEAQ. The V end was cut by 5 bases, the J end by 2 bases, with 16 bases between. The CDR3 runs 15 residues. DNA for the CDR3: TGTGCCAGCAGCCCCATGGGCAGCTCTACCTACGAGCAGTACTTC. This codes for CASSPMGSSTYEQYF.

CDR3 sequence (DNA): TGTGCCAGCAGCTTAGGGGCAGGGTCCGGAAACACCATATATTTT. Its protein is CASSLGAGSGNTIYF. The rearrangement uses TRBV7-9 and TRBJ1-3; perhaps TRBD1 as D (5 bases). The CDR3 has 15 residues. Trimming stripped 1 base from V and 4 bases from J, with 11 bases between. From germline, CDR1 is SEHNR and CDR2 FQNEAQ (reference sequence).

V is TRBV14 and J is TRBJ1-6; 7 nucleotides agree with TRBD1. The CDR3 extends over 14 amino acids. J was trimmed by 9 bases and V by 6 bases; bases with no gene match: 8. In germline, CDR1 is SGHDN, CDR2 FVKESK. CDR3 bases: TGTGCCAGCAGACGACAGGGATTAGGTTCACCCCTCCACTTT. Protein sequence: CASRRQGLGSPLHF.